This T cell receptor (beta chain) comes out of a study of control samples from healthy donors and cancer patients. Some clones are missing from TCRdb's copy, which holds only in-frame ones; the method was immunoSEQ multiplex PCR. The data show approximately 150,000 clones, 91% seen once. J lost 6 bases, V lost 3 bases, and 13 bases had no gene match. The CDR3 runs 16 residues. CDR1 and CDR2 (germline): DFQATT, SNEGSKA (reference sequence). The chain uses TRBV20-1 and TRBJ2-7; TRBD2 agrees at 11 bases. Specimen: blood. This sequence was found in a man younger than 45 in good health. The CDR3 protein is CSASNPRGLAVTEQYF. The CDR3 DNA is TGCAGTGCTAGTAATCCGAGGGGACTAGCGGTTACCGAGCAGTACTTC.